This section outlines one T cell receptor beta chain sequence together with its context. The source of the sample is a study of a mutant IDH1 vaccine in newly diagnosed glioma. Study-level background: Most patients had radiochemotherapy with temozolomide before enrollment; others had one alone.

Time point noted: baseline, week 1 (first vaccination visit). Treatment denoted: pre-vaccination baseline after standard-of-care therapy. CDR1 ENHRY and CDR2 SYGVKD come from the germline V gene. CDR3 size: 15 residues. J was trimmed by 4 bases and V by 4 bases; bases with no gene match: 7. TCRdb keeps only in-frame clones here, not all; method: immunoSEQ multiplex PCR. The table records approximately 92,000 clones, roughly 85% of them present only once. V gene TRBV10-3 combines with J gene TRBJ2-3; 8 nucleotides agree with TRBD1. This specimen was PBMCs, taken from a glioma patient treated with radiotherapy, temozolomide or both. The clonotype originates from a woman between 45 and 65 years old with glioma. In nucleotides, the CDR3 is TGTGCCATCAGTGGGAGGACAGGGCGCTCAGATACGCAGTATTTT. Protein: CAISGRTGRSDTQYF.